This T cell receptor (beta chain) is from a study of cytomegalovirus exposure and HLA in healthy donors. The CDR3 is made up of 16 amino acids. CDR1 LNHDA and CDR2 SQIVND come from the germline V gene (reference sequence). V was shortened by 1 base and J by 0 bases, with 12 bases between the two germline ends. 13 Jbeta primers and 60 Vbeta primers were used for the PCR. Repertoires were generated with immunoSEQ multiplex PCR, while TCRdb's copy carries only in-frame clones and drops some. The data hold over 150,000 clones, with 65% to 75% observed a single time. This clone appeared a few times. This TCR came from a young man in good health and CMV-seropositive. The rearrangement links TRBV19 to TRBJ1-1; D uncertain. The specimen sequenced was PBMCs. The CDR3 DNA is TGTGCCAGTAGTATAGTAGGCCCCGGGTTGAACACTGAAGCTTTCTTT. As protein: CASSIVGPGLNTEAFF. Filled out from reference TRBV19 and TRBJ1-1, the complete variable domain reads DGGITQSPKYLFRKEGQNVTLSCEQNLNHDAMYWYRQDPGQGLRLIYYSQIVNDFQKGDIAEGYSVSREKKESFPLTVTSAQKNPTAFYLCASSIVGPGLNTEAFFGQGTRLTVV.